What follows are 10 T cell receptor beta chains derived from one specimen sequenced in a study of Ad26.COV2.S vaccination and SARS-CoV-2 variants (dated by TCRdb to the early 2020s). The treatment or condition label of this sample denotes: about 20 received Ad26.COV2.S at low or high dose, single or two shots; five or six received placebo; per-sample allocation not given. For vaccine and placebo recipients, repertoires were sequenced using samples collected on day 63 after the first injection. Libraries were prepared through the immunoSEQ multiplex PCR assay. The source is immuneACCESS, and TCRdb retained only in-frame sequences with V and J called. Part of the clones is not carried over; for the studies checked, unresolved V genes explain less than half of this, and the remainder is unexplained. Within this sample are about 350,000 clones, with 75% to 90% of them counted one time only. The top ten constitute roughly 5% of the sample.

The material sequenced was peripheral blood, taken in a trial of Ad26.COV2.S vaccine versus placebo. The receptors were sampled from a person aged 18-65 years who received the Ad26.COV2.S COVID-19 vaccine or a placebo.

The rearrangement uses TRBV4-1 and TRBJ1-5; D not resolved. This CDR3 is 15 amino acids long. CDR1 and CDR2 from the germline V gene are MGHRA and YSYEKL. V lost 0 bases to trimming and J lost 3 bases, with 9 bases between them. DNA for the CDR3: TGCGCCAGCAGCCAAGATTGGGGAAACAATCAGCCCCAGCATTTT. Amino acid sequence: CASSQDWGNNQPQHF.

This rearrangement joins TRBV6-6 to TRBJ1-5; TRBD1 is a possible D gene (5 bases). Germline V gene data show CDR1 as MNHNY and CDR2 as SVGAGI (reference sequence). Trimming cost V 6 bases and J 11 bases, with 20 bases left between them. This CDR3 comprises 14 residues. CDR3 protein: CASSSGGARKTQHF. DNA for the CDR3: TGTGCCAGCAGCTCAGGAGGGGCCCGTAAGACCCAGCATTTT.

The V call is TRBV28, the J call TRBJ2-7; D remains ambiguous. CDR1 is MDHEN and CDR2 is SYDVKM in the germline V gene. The CDR3 is 13 residues long. V lost 5 bases and J 2 bases, leaving 10 bases between the germline ends. CDR3 in DNA: TGTGCCAGCAGTGCCCCCAGACCCTACGAGCAGTACTTC. Translation gives CASSAPRPYEQYF.

The sample holds a few counts of this clone. The chain uses TRBV2 and TRBJ2-7; D might be TRBD2 (5 bases). V was clipped by 4 bases and J by 6 bases, with 16 bases between them. CDR3 length: 14 amino acids. Germline V lookup: CDR1 SNHLY, CDR2 FYNNEI. The CDR3 protein is CASSGITGAGEQYF. The CDR3 DNA reads TGTGCCAGCAGTGGAATAACGGGTGCGGGCGAGCAGTACTTC.

The chain couples TRBV5-4 to TRBJ1-3, with no clear D. Germline V gives CDR1 SGHNT, CDR2 YYREEE (reference sequence). Trimming left V 4 bases short and J 0 bases short, with 11 bases between. This CDR3 spans 15 amino acids. The CDR3 region is CASSLDAHSGNTIYF. CDR3 nucleotide sequence: TGTGCCAGCAGCCTGGACGCTCACTCTGGAAACACCATATATTTT.

J is TRBJ2-5 and V is TRBV5-5; 7 nucleotides align to TRBD1. Trimming at V came to 2 bases and at J to 2 bases, leaving 3 bases not matched to a gene. The CDR3 contains 14 residues. Per germline, CDR1 SGHKS and CDR2 YYEKEE (reference sequence). CDR3 DNA: TGTGCCAGCAGCTTACAGGGGTGGCAAGAGACCCAGTACTTC. It translates to CASSLQGWQETQYF.

The chain couples TRBV9 to TRBJ2-2; TRBD1 might be the D (6 bases). Trimming took off 0 bases at V and 4 bases at J, with 13 bases between the two ends. Per the germline V gene, CDR1 is SGDLS and CDR2 is YYNGEE. CDR3 size: 16 residues. The CDR3 here is CASSVDGTPTTGELFF. The DNA for the CDR3 is TGTGCCAGCAGCGTAGACGGGACACCCACCACCGGGGAGCTGTTTTTT.

This clone has more than one count but fewer than ten. The chain recombines TRBV5-1 with TRBJ1-5; D gene uncertain. Germline CDR1 reads SGHRS; CDR2 reads YFSETQ. This CDR3 region has 15 residues. Trimming removed 0 bases from V and 0 bases from J, with 7 bases in between. The CDR3 reads CASSLASGSNQPQHF. The CDR3 coding sequence is TGCGCCAGCAGCTTGGCCAGCGGTAGCAATCAGCCCCAGCATTTT.

This chain uses TRBV5-1 with TRBJ2-7; 8 nucleotides match TRBD1. V trimming: 6 bases; J trimming: 5 bases; junction bases outside the gene matches: 10. Germline V lookup: CDR1 SGHRS, CDR2 YFSETQ. The CDR3 contains 14 residues. In nucleotides, the CDR3 is TGCGCCAGCAAAAGGGCAGGGGGCGGCCACGAGCAGTACTTC. Amino acids: CASKRAGGGHEQYF.

The chain links TRBV27 to TRBJ1-2; D gene ambiguous. Per the germline V gene, CDR1 is MNHEY and CDR2 is SMNVEV (reference sequence). The CDR3 loop spans 15 amino acids. V was pared by 8 bases and J by 1 base, with 17 bases between. CDR3: CASLSRGDINYGYTF. CDR3 sequence (DNA): TGTGCCAGCCTATCCCGGGGAGACATTAACTATGGCTACACCTTC.